This T cell receptor beta chain is from a study of technical replicates of blood from a handful of donors. Some clones are missing from TCRdb's copy, which holds only in-frame ones; the method was immunoSEQ multiplex PCR. The sample includes 8,000 to 10,000 clones, 91% of them seen just once. Germline loops: CDR1 SGHAT, CDR2 FQNNGV. CDR3 length: 17 amino acids. With V trimmed by 4 bases and J by 2 bases, 10 bases remained unmatched. Sequencing input: PBMCs. This clonotype was sampled from a human donor in good health. This chain uses TRBV11-2 with TRBJ2-7; TRBD2 aligns across 11 bases. The CDR3 nucleotides are TGTGCCAGCAGCTCAATAGCGGGAGGGCCTGTAACCTACGAGCAGTACTTC. This encodes CASSSIAGGPVTYEQYF.